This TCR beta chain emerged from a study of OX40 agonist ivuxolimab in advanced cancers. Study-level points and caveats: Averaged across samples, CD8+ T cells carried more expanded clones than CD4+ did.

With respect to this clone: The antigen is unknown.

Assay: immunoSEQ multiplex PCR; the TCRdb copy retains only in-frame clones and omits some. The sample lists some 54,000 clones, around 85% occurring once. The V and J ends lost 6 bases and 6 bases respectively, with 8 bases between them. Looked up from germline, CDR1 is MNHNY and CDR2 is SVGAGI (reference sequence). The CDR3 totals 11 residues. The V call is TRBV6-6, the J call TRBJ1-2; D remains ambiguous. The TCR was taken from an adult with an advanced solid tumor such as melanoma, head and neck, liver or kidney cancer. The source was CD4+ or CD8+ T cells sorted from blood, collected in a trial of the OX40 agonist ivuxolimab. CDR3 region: CASSREHGYTF. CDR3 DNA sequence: TGTGCCAGCAGCCGGGAGCATGGCTACACCTTC.